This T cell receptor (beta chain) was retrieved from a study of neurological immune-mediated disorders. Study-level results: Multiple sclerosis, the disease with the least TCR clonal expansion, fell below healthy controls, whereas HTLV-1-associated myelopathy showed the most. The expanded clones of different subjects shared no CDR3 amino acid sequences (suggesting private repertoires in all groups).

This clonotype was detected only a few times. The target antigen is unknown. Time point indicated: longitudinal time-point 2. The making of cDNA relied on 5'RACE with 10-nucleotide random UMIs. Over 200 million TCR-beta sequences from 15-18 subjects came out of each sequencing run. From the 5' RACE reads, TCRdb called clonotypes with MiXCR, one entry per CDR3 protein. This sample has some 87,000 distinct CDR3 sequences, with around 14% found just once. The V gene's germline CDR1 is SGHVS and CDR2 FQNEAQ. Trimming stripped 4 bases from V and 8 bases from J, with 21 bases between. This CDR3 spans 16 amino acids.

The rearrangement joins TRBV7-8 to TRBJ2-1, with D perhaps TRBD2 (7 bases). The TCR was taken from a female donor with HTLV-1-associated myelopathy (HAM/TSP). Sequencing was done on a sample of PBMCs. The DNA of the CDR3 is TGTGCCAGCAGCTCTCGAGGGGGGGGGGCCTTAGATGAGCAGTTCTTC. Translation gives CASSSRGGGALDEQFF.